The next 21 T cell receptor beta chains were all read from a single sample in a study of blood T cell repertoires in COVID-19 (TCRdb year 2020). Receptor libraries were prepared by the immunoSEQ multiplex PCR assay. The clones in this table, taken by TCRdb from immuneACCESS, are in-frame only. Not every clone is retained; where verified, under half of the shortfall comes from an unresolved V gene, and the cause of the rest is unknown. The sample records 95,000 to 150,000 clones, 82% of which are singletons. The ten largest make up 9.5% to 13% of the sample. Sequenced sample: peripheral blood. The receptors shown here come from a human donor in a cohort sampled during active COVID-19.

The sample holds many counts of this clone. This chain links TRBV5-1 with TRBJ1-1; D possibly corresponds to TRBD1 (6 bases). V was shortened by 0 bases and J by 4 bases, with 16 bases between the two germline ends. Germline loops: CDR1 SGHRS, CDR2 YFSETQ. The CDR3 is made up of 16 amino acids. The CDR3 nucleotides are TGCGCCAGCAGCTTGGAAGGGGGTTGGGATGGCACTGAAGCTTTCTTT. Translation: CASSLEGGWDGTEAFF.

The genes are TRBV6-2 or TRBV6-3 and TRBJ2-7; possible D gene TRBD1, 6 bases. There are 16 residues in the CDR3. V gave up 6 bases and J gave up 3 bases, with 21 bases separating them. Germline assignment: CDR1 MNHEY and CDR2 SVGEGT. Here the CDR3 reads CASRYAHRARNYEQYF. In DNA, the CDR3 is TGTGCCAGCAGGTACGCCCACAGGGCCCGAAACTACGAGCAGTACTTC.

The chain uses TRBV7-2 and TRBJ2-7; 8 nucleotides align to TRBD1. The CDR3 consists of 14 residues. Germline assignment: CDR1 SGHTA and CDR2 FQGNSA. The J segment lost 4 bases and the V segment lost 6 bases, leaving 8 bases of the junction unmatched. CDR3 sequence: CASSPGQGWYEQYF. CDR3 in DNA: TGTGCCAGCAGTCCCGGACAGGGATGGTACGAGCAGTACTTC.

The chain joins TRBV18 to TRBJ2-7; a weak D match, TRBD1 (5 bases). The CDR3 sequence is 14 residues long. V was trimmed by 1 base and J by 9 bases, leaving 16 bases between them. CDR1 is KGHSH, CDR2 LQKENI, per germline. DNA of the CDR3: TGTGCCAGCTCACCACAAGACACAGGTTATGGGCAGTACTTC. As protein: CASSPQDTGYGQYF.

The chain joins TRBV4-3 to TRBJ1-6; 8 bases match TRBD1. Germline CDR1 is LGHNA and CDR2 is YSLEER. This CDR3 is built from 18 residues. The trim removed 0 bases at V and 13 bases at J, leaving 17 bases unmatched. The CDR3: CASSQDRTAGTGRYPLHF. CDR3 nucleotides: TGCGCCAGCAGCCAAGATAGGACGGCGGGGACAGGCCGGTACCCCCTCCACTTT.

This CDR3 is CASSLGASGEETQYF. CDR3 bases: TGTGCCAGCAGCTTAGGGGCTAGCGGGGAAGAGACCCAGTACTTC. This chain connects TRBV7-2 to TRBJ2-5; 9 nucleotides align to TRBD2. Germline V gives CDR1 SGHTA, CDR2 FQGNSA. The CDR3 extends over 15 amino acids. Trimming at V came to 1 base and at J to 3 bases, leaving 3 bases not matched to a gene.

The chain combines TRBV6-5 with TRBJ2-3; TRBD2 matches 10 bases. CDR1 is MNHEY, CDR2 SVGAGI, per germline. V lost 7 bases and J lost 0; bases outside the gene matches: 4. This CDR3 comprises 15 residues. The CDR3 is CASMWGLASTDTQYF. The DNA of the CDR3 is TGTGCCAGCATGTGGGGACTAGCGAGCACAGATACGCAGTATTTT.

This chain connects TRBV10-3 to TRBJ2-5; 7 bases are shared with TRBD2. Germline V gene data show CDR1 as ENHRY and CDR2 as SYGVKD. V lost 8 bases to trimming and J lost 5 bases; unmatched junction nucleotides: 8. The CDR3 covers 13 residues. The CDR3 coding sequence is TGTGCCATCTCCGACGGGGGAGGGGAGACCCAGTACTTC. This gives the protein CAISDGGGETQYF.

The chain carries TRBV2 and TRBJ1-6, with D possibly matching TRBD1 (6 bases). Germline V gives CDR1 SNHLY, CDR2 FYNNEI. Between the trimmed V and J ends, which lost 8 bases and 4 bases, there was a span of 15 bases. CDR3 length: 15 residues. In DNA form, the CDR3 reads TGTGCCAGCTGCGAAGAGGACAGTTATAATTCACCCCTCCACTTT. It is translated as CASCEEDSYNSPLHF.

The CDR3 region is CASSLTGLLSSYNSPLHF. In DNA, the CDR3 is TGTGCCAGCAGCTTAACGGGACTCCTGAGCTCCTATAATTCACCCCTCCACTTT. This rearrangement joins TRBV7-8 to TRBJ1-6; possibly TRBD1 for D (5 bases). The CDR3 is made up of 18 amino acids. Germline V gene lookup returns CDR1 SGHVS and CDR2 FQNEAQ. V was pared by 2 bases and J by 0 bases, with 14 bases between.

This clone was recorded only once. The chain has TRBV11-2 and TRBJ1-1; 12 bases are shared with TRBD1. The CDR3 is made up of 15 amino acids. Germline V gives CDR1 SGHAT, CDR2 FQNNGV. The V gene end was trimmed by 5 bases and the J gene end by 6 bases; junction bases not matched to a gene: 7. The CDR3 bases are TGTGCCAGCAGCGTAGGGGACAGGGGGCGTCCTGAAGCTTTCTTT. Amino acid sequence: CASSVGDRGRPEAFF.

The CDR3 DNA reads TGTGCCAGCAGCCAAGGCGGGGGGCCTAACACAGATACGCAGTATTTT. Translated, it gives CASSQGGGPNTDTQYF. This chain joins TRBV3-1 (or the pseudogene TRBV3-2) and TRBJ2-3; 8 positions match TRBD2. CDR1 is LGHDT and CDR2 is YNNKEL in the germline V gene (reference sequence). With V trimmed by 1 base and J by 2 bases, 5 bases remained unmatched. The CDR3 loop spans 16 amino acids.

This rearrangement joins TRBV7-2 to TRBJ2-5; maybe TRBD2 (7 bases). CDR3 length equals 16 residues. CDR1 is SGHTA, CDR2 FQGNSA, per germline. Trimming removed 4 bases from V and 4 bases from J, with 19 bases in between. CDR3 in amino acids: CASSSQPGGGGETQYF. CDR3 DNA: TGTGCCAGCAGCTCACAACCCGGGGGAGGGGGAGAGACCCAGTACTTC.

The J gene is TRBJ2-3, the V gene TRBV19, with 8 positions matching TRBD2. The CDR3 contains 16 residues. V dropped 3 bases and J dropped 6; count of bases not matched to a gene: 11. In germline, CDR1 is LNHDA, CDR2 SQIVND (reference sequence). DNA for the CDR3: TGTGCCAGTAGTATGGGGGGGACTAGGTTCTTCGATACGCAGTATTTT. It translates to CASSMGGTRFFDTQYF.

This clone was seen more than once but under ten times. The V and J genes are TRBV5-1 and TRBJ1-5; D might be TRBD1 (5 bases). CDR1 is SGHRS and CDR2 is YFSETQ in the germline V gene. This CDR3 is 15 amino acids long. V shed 0 bases and J shed 2 bases, with 9 bases lying between them. CDR3 nucleotide sequence: TGCGCCAGCAGCTTGGAACCGGGGGGCAATCAGCCCCAGCATTTT. It yields the protein CASSLEPGGNQPQHF.

The V and J genes are TRBV4-1 and TRBJ2-1; 14 bases line up with TRBD2. CDR3 length: 16 residues. V was pared by 5 bases and J by 8 bases, with 8 bases of the junction left unmatched. Germline assignment: CDR1 MGHRA and CDR2 YSYEKL. The CDR3: CASSTSTSGGAYEQFF. In DNA, the CDR3 is TGCGCCAGCAGCACGTCGACTAGCGGGGGGGCCTATGAGCAGTTCTTC.

This rearrangement joins TRBV12-3 or TRBV12-4 to TRBJ2-2; 9 bases map to TRBD1. This CDR3 spans 13 amino acids. V was clipped by 4 bases and J by 6 bases; unmatched bases: 0. The CDR3 DNA reads as TGTGCCAGCAGTTACAGGGGGCCCGGGGAGCTGTTTTTT. It yields the protein CASSYRGPGELFF.

This clone was observed a single time. This rearrangement joins TRBV6-5 to TRBJ2-5; D not certain. The ends were cut back, 5 bases at V and 6 bases at J, with 16 bases in the middle. In germline, CDR1 is MNHEY, CDR2 SVGAGI. This CDR3 region has 14 residues. The CDR3 here is CASSKNDNMQTQYF. Here the CDR3 DNA reads TGTGCCAGCAGTAAAAATGACAACATGCAGACCCAGTACTTC.

The gene calls are TRBV18 and TRBJ2-2; 8 bases fit TRBD1. This CDR3 comprises 15 residues. The V gene's germline CDR1 is KGHSH and CDR2 LQKENI. The junction had 3 bases not matched to a gene; V was cut back by 6 bases and J by 0 bases. This chain's CDR3 is CASSPDRANTGELFF. As DNA, the CDR3 is TGTGCCAGCTCGCCGGACAGGGCGAACACCGGGGAGCTGTTTTTT.

This clone came up once. The chain uses TRBV9 and TRBJ2-7; 8 nucleotides agree with TRBD2. Looked up from germline, CDR1 is SGDLS and CDR2 is YYNGEE. The CDR3 loop spans 14 amino acids. The V and J ends lost 0 bases and 2 bases, in that order; junction bases with no gene match: 1. Here the CDR3 reads CASSVAGGPYEQYF. For the CDR3, the DNA is TGTGCCAGCAGCGTAGCGGGGGGGCCCTACGAGCAGTACTTC.

A few counts support this clone. Here the CDR3 reads CASSVEAARAGELFF. The CDR3 bases are TGTGCCAGCAGCGTAGAGGCGGCCCGGGCCGGGGAGCTGTTTTTT. The genes are TRBV9 and TRBJ2-2; D not resolved. Germline V CDR1 and CDR2: SGDLS, YYNGEE. V lost 0 bases, J lost 6 bases, and 12 bases lay in between. The CDR3 totals 15 residues.